The 11 T cell receptor beta chains listed next were all sequenced from one sample in a study of shared T cell receptors in the human thymus. The data were produced by immunoSEQ multiplex PCR, yet TCRdb's version contains in-frame clones alone and is incomplete. The data contain over 650,000 clones, 80% to 90% of them singletons. The same sample was also used in a study of human thymus T cells.

The specimen sequenced was thymocytes. The receptors derive from a boy under three years old with a congenital heart defect.

This sequence joins TRBV7-9 and TRBJ2-3, with D possibly TRBD2 on 6 matching bases. Germline CDR1 SEHNR, CDR2 FQNEAQ (reference sequence). V gave up 1 base and J gave up 5 bases, with 13 bases separating them. CDR3 length: 15 amino acids. The DNA for the CDR3 is TGTGCCAGCAGCTTAGATAGCGGACCGAGAGATACGCAGTATTTT. Translating it yields CASSLDSGPRDTQYF.

V usage is TRBV5-4 and J usage is TRBJ1-2, with TRBD1 matching 10 bases. The germline V gene encodes CDR1 SGHNT and CDR2 YYREEE (reference sequence). The CDR3 covers 14 residues. After removal of 4 bases from V and 7 bases from J, the junction contained 7 bases not matched to a gene. The CDR3 here is CASSPGTGDCGYTF. The CDR3 DNA follows: TGTGCCAGCAGCCCTGGGACAGGGGATTGTGGCTACACCTTC.

The chain employs TRBV28 and TRBJ2-7, with a tentative D call TRBD1 (6 bases). V gave up 5 bases and J gave up 4 bases, with 21 bases separating them. Germline assignment: CDR1 MDHEN and CDR2 SYDVKM. The CDR3 is 16 residues long. The CDR3 bases are TGTGCCAGCAGTCACCTTGGACAGATTGCCAGGTACGAGCAGTACTTC. Translating it yields CASSHLGQIARYEQYF.

The gene calls are TRBV4-3 and TRBJ2-7; 13 bases are a match to TRBD2. The CDR3 covers 18 residues. CDR1 and CDR2 (germline): LGHNA, YSLEER. Unmatched junction bases numbered 8, after V lost 0 bases and J lost 3 bases. The chain's CDR3 is CASSQDYGTSGKCYEQYF. The CDR3 DNA reads as TGCGCCAGCAGCCAAGATTACGGGACTAGCGGGAAGTGCTACGAGCAGTACTTC.

The J gene is TRBJ2-3, the V gene TRBV15; 9 positions agree with TRBD2. After removal of 6 bases from V and 0 bases from J, the junction contained 7 bases not matched to a gene. Germline CDR1 LNHNV, CDR2 YYDKDF (reference sequence). The CDR3 runs to 16 residues. The chain's CDR3 is CATRSRTSASTDTQYF. CDR3 in DNA: TGTGCCACCAGGAGCCGGACTAGCGCAAGCACAGATACGCAGTATTTT.

The V and J genes are TRBV4-2 and TRBJ2-7; D unresolved. CDR1 is LGHNA, CDR2 YNFKEQ, per germline. The V and J ends lost 2 bases and 6 bases respectively, with 17 bases between them. The CDR3 has 15 residues. The CDR3 DNA reads as TGTGCCAGCAGCCAACCGAGCGTCAGAACCTCCGAGCAGTACTTC. Amino acids: CASSQPSVRTSEQYF.

The chain uses TRBV28 and TRBJ1-2; no clear D gene. Trimming removed 5 bases at V and 5 bases at J, with 15 bases between. Germline CDR1 is MDHEN and CDR2 is SYDVKM. CDR3 size: 14 residues. In DNA form, the CDR3 reads TGTGCCAGCAGTGATAGCGGGGTACGGTATGGCTACACCTTC. Protein product: CASSDSGVRYGYTF.

V usage is TRBV4-2 and J usage is TRBJ1-2; D possibly corresponds to TRBD1 (5 bases). The germline V gene encodes CDR1 LGHNA and CDR2 YNFKEQ. Trimming took 0 bases from V and 0 from J, leaving 5 bases between them. This CDR3 is built from 14 residues. CDR3 sequence reads: CASSQETANYGYTF. The CDR3 DNA is TGTGCCAGCAGCCAAGAGACAGCTAACTATGGCTACACCTTC.

This chain uses TRBV4-1 with TRBJ2-7; 9 nucleotides agree with TRBD1. Germline V lookup: CDR1 MGHRA, CDR2 YSYEKL. The CDR3 totals 15 residues. Germline trimming cut 4 bases from V and 2 bases from J; bases unmatched to any gene: 6. CDR3 sequence: CASSPGQGKTYEQYF. In nucleotides, the CDR3 is TGCGCCAGCAGCCCGGGACAGGGCAAAACCTACGAGCAGTACTTC.

V is TRBV10-2 and J is TRBJ2-7; 10 nucleotides agree with TRBD2. V trimming: 7 bases; J trimming: 5 bases; junction bases outside the gene matches: 2. The CDR3 totals 12 residues. Germline assignment: CDR1 WSHSY and CDR2 SAAADI. CDR3 in DNA: TGCGCCAGCACCGGGACTAGCGACGAGCAGTACTTC. Its protein product is CASTGTSDEQYF.

Only one count was recorded for this clone. The genes are TRBV6-5 and TRBJ2-1; TRBD2 agrees at 10 bases. The CDR3 extends over 15 amino acids. Germline CDR1 and CDR2: MNHEY and SVGAGI. The V gene end was trimmed by 7 bases and the J gene end by 5 bases; junction bases not matched to a gene: 8. The CDR3 spells CASITGTSDHNEQFF. In DNA form, the CDR3 reads TGTGCCAGCATAACCGGGACTAGCGACCACAATGAGCAGTTCTTC.